One sample yielded the 30 T cell receptor beta chains listed below, sequenced in a study of blood T cell repertoires in COVID-19. Produced via immunoSEQ multiplex PCR; TCRdb's table is partial and in-frame only. The table records about 150,000 clones, around 82% of them present only once. The sample comprised PBMCs or T cells enriched from blood (not recorded which). These TCRs come from a woman in her fifties or sixties who had recovered from COVID-19.

The CDR3 nucleotides are TGTGCCAGCAGCCATAGCGGGGGGTATGGCTACACCTTC. It translates to CASSHSGGYGYTF. The chain is built from TRBV4-2 and TRBJ1-2; TRBD1 is a possible D gene (5 bases). CDR1 is LGHNA, CDR2 YNFKEQ, per germline. The V and J ends lost 3 bases and 5 bases respectively, with 10 bases between them. There are 13 residues in the CDR3.

The rearrangement joins TRBV7-8 to TRBJ1-5, with 7 bases lining up with TRBD1. Germline V gene lookup returns CDR1 SGHVS and CDR2 FQNEAQ. V lost 1 base, J lost 9 bases, and 15 bases stayed unmatched. There are 17 residues in the CDR3. The DNA for the CDR3 is TGTGCCAGCAGCTTAGATAGGGGACAGCGGTACCATGCGCCCCAGCATTTT. This gives the protein CASSLDRGQRYHAPQHF.

The V and J genes are TRBV5-1 and TRBJ2-1, with D maybe TRBD2 (6 bases). There are 16 residues in the CDR3. Germline CDR1 is SGHRS and CDR2 is YFSETQ. Trimming took off 1 base at V and 5 bases at J, with 16 bases between the two ends. The CDR3 loop is CASSLYGGQRNNEQFF. The CDR3 DNA reads TGCGCCAGCAGCTTGTACGGAGGGCAAAGAAACAATGAGCAGTTCTTC.

The CDR3 here is CASSDNRGNYGYTF. The CDR3 nucleotides read TGTGCCAGCAGCGACAACAGGGGGAACTATGGCTACACCTTC. V gene TRBV9 combines with J gene TRBJ1-2; TRBD1 matches at 8 bases. This CDR3 is 14 amino acids long. From germline, CDR1 is SGDLS and CDR2 YYNGEE. J was trimmed by 2 bases and V by 3 bases; bases with no gene match: 3.

The chain joins TRBV9 to TRBJ2-5; 8 nucleotides agree with TRBD1. V lost 3 bases to trimming and J lost 4 bases; unmatched junction nucleotides: 2. CDR3 length: 13 residues. The germline V gene encodes CDR1 SGDLS and CDR2 YYNGEE. This chain's CDR3 is CASSATGGETQYF. In nucleotides, the CDR3 is TGTGCCAGCAGCGCTACAGGGGGAGAGACCCAGTACTTC. The whole variable domain, remainder taken from reference TRBV9 and TRBJ2-5, is DSGVTQTPKHLITATGQRVTLRCSPRSGDLSVYWYQQSLDQGLQFLIQYYNGEERAKGNILERFSAQQFPDLHSELNLSSLELGDSALYFCASSATGGETQYFGPGTRLLVL.

The rearrangement uses TRBV6-5 and TRBJ1-1, with TRBD1 matching 7 bases. V shed 5 bases and J 1 base; nucleotides not matched to a gene: 4. Germline CDR1 reads MNHEY; CDR2 reads SVGAGI. The CDR3 sequence is 14 residues long. CDR3 loop: CASSRNRGNTEAFF. DNA of the CDR3: TGTGCCAGCAGTCGTAACAGGGGGAACACTGAAGCTTTCTTT.

The rearrangement links TRBV7-9 to TRBJ2-1, with 8 bases fitting TRBD2. Germline V gives CDR1 SEHNR, CDR2 FQNEAQ (reference sequence). The J segment lost 3 bases and the V segment lost 4 bases, leaving 8 bases of the junction unmatched. The CDR3 length is 16 residues. This CDR3 is CASSSTSGQYYNEQFF. DNA of the CDR3: TGTGCCAGCAGCTCAACTAGCGGTCAGTACTACAATGAGCAGTTCTTC.

This rearrangement joins TRBV6-5 to TRBJ1-1; TRBD1 is a possible D gene (6 bases). CDR1 and CDR2 (germline): MNHEY, SVGAGI. Trimming removed 2 bases from V and 3 bases from J, with 13 bases in between. The CDR3 length is 15 residues. The CDR3 loop is CASSYGTKGDTEAFF. The CDR3 nucleotides read TGTGCCAGCAGTTACGGTACCAAGGGGGACACTGAAGCTTTCTTT.

The chain has TRBV9 and TRBJ2-1; 8 nucleotides match TRBD2. The germline gives CDR1 SGDLS, CDR2 YYNGEE. The CDR3 loop spans 14 amino acids. V shed 0 bases, J shed 10 bases, and the junction held 6 bases outside the gene matches. For the CDR3, the DNA is TGTGCCAGCAGCGTAGGAGGACTAGCAGGGGAGCAGTTCTTC. Translation gives CASSVGGLAGEQFF. Full variable domain (rest looked up from reference TRBV9 and TRBJ2-1): DSGVTQTPKHLITATGQRVTLRCSPRSGDLSVYWYQQSLDQGLQFLIQYYNGEERAKGNILERFSAQQFPDLHSELNLSSLELGDSALYFCASSVGGLAGEQFFGPGTRLTVL.

The chain links TRBV29-1 to TRBJ2-1, with 7 bases lining up with TRBD2. J gave up 0 bases and V 4 bases, and 6 bases lay outside the gene matches. CDR3 length equals 15 residues. Looked up from germline, CDR1 is SQVTM and CDR2 is ANQGSEA. The CDR3 reads CSVGEGPGSYNEQFF. CDR3 DNA sequence: TGCAGCGTTGGGGAGGGGCCCGGCTCCTACAATGAGCAGTTCTTC.

The rearrangement uses TRBV18 and TRBJ1-1; tentative D call: TRBD1 (6 bases). From germline, CDR1 is KGHSH and CDR2 LQKENI. Trimming cost V 10 bases and J 1 base, with 22 bases left between them. This CDR3 has 16 residues. Written as DNA, the CDR3 is TGTGCCACCACCCTGAGGGGGGGGGCGCCGAACACTGAAGCTTTCTTT. Residues: CATTLRGGAPNTEAFF.

The sample holds a few counts of this clone. The chain recombines TRBV7-3 with TRBJ1-2, with TRBD1 identical over 8 bases. CDR1 is SGHTA and CDR2 is FQGTGA in the germline V gene. The CDR3 is 13 amino acids. V lost 4 bases to trimming and J lost 6 bases; unmatched junction nucleotides: 4. CDR3 region: CASSYGQGHGYTF. CDR3 in DNA: TGTGCCAGCAGCTACGGACAGGGACATGGCTACACCTTC.

The chain has TRBV18 and TRBJ2-5; tentatively, D is TRBD1 (5 bases). V lost 3 bases, J lost 4 bases, and 12 bases lay in between. Germline CDR1 is KGHSH and CDR2 is LQKENI. The CDR3 has 14 residues. Here the CDR3 reads CASSPRRQGETQYF. As DNA, the CDR3 is TGTGCCAGCTCACCGAGGCGGCAGGGAGAGACCCAGTACTTC.

The J gene is TRBJ1-2, the V gene TRBV29-1; D is perhaps TRBD1 (6 bases). The V gene's germline CDR1 is SQVTM and CDR2 ANQGSEA. This CDR3 has 15 residues. The V end lost 6 bases, the J end lost 3 bases, and 20 bases lay between the germline ends. The CDR3 sequence is CSVPNTYRDHYGYTF. The DNA of the CDR3 is TGCAGCGTCCCTAATACCTACAGGGACCACTATGGCTACACCTTC.

The chain recombines TRBV7-2 with TRBJ2-5, with 8 nucleotides matching TRBD1. With V trimmed by 5 bases and J by 4 bases, 9 bases remained unmatched. Per germline, CDR1 SGHTA and CDR2 FQGNSA. The CDR3 covers 15 residues. The CDR3 region is CASSLYGQGIETQYF. CDR3 nucleotide sequence: TGTGCCAGCAGCCTTTATGGACAGGGAATAGAGACCCAGTACTTC.

The chain is built from TRBV7-8 and TRBJ1-1, with unresolved D. Germline CDR1 SGHVS, CDR2 FQNEAQ. The CDR3 has 13 residues. Trimming left V 5 bases short and J 2 bases short, with 9 bases between. DNA for the CDR3: TGTGCCAGCAGCCAAACAGCTAACACTGAAGCTTTCTTT. Protein: CASSQTANTEAFF.

This clone was observed a single time. This sequence joins TRBV29-1 and TRBJ2-7, with D perhaps matching TRBD1 (6 bases). The CDR3 runs 13 residues. Germline CDR1 reads SQVTM; CDR2 reads ANQGSEA. V dropped 6 bases and J dropped 0 bases, with 12 bases sitting between them. The CDR3 sequence is CSVTGTNSYEQYF. The CDR3 region has the DNA TGCAGCGTAACCGGGACAAACTCCTACGAGCAGTACTTC.

The chain uses TRBV24-1 and TRBJ2-7; tentative D call: TRBD2 (6 bases). Germline V lookup: CDR1 KGHDR, CDR2 SFDVKD. V lost 3 bases to trimming and J lost 6 bases, with 14 bases between them. This CDR3 has 14 residues. The CDR3 DNA sequence: TGTGCCACCAGTGATCGGGACTCCAAAATCGAGCAGTACTTC. This codes for CATSDRDSKIEQYF.

This rearrangement joins TRBV7-9 to TRBJ2-1; 12 bases map to TRBD2. Germline lookup yields CDR1 SEHNR and CDR2 FQNEAQ (reference sequence). The V and J ends lost 5 bases and 7 bases, in that order; junction bases with no gene match: 12. The CDR3 contains 17 residues. CDR3 sequence (DNA): TGTGCCAGCAGCCAGGTTCTAGCGGGGGGGAAAATAAATGAGCAGTTCTTC. Translating gives CASSQVLAGGKINEQFF.

The rearrangement links TRBV7-6 to TRBJ1-5, with TRBD1 matching 7 bases. V lost 4 bases to trimming and J lost 0 bases; unmatched junction nucleotides: 12. CDR3 length: 18 amino acids. CDR1 SGHVS and CDR2 FNYEAQ come from the germline V gene. CDR3 residues: CASSSFAQGTDSNQPQHF. The CDR3 DNA is TGTGCCAGCAGCTCTTTCGCCCAGGGGACAGATAGCAATCAGCCCCAGCATTTT.

This clone has a handful of counts. The CDR3 region is CSASRGYNEQFF. DNA for the CDR3: TGCAGTGCTAGTAGGGGGTACAATGAGCAGTTCTTC. The chain joins TRBV20-1 to TRBJ2-1; TRBD1 is a possible D gene (6 bases). Looked up from germline, CDR1 is DFQATT and CDR2 is SNEGSKA (reference sequence). With 3 bases removed from V and 4 bases from J, the gap between germline ends came to 7 bases. The CDR3 is 12 residues long.

V gene TRBV10-3 combines with J gene TRBJ1-5; TRBD1 is a possible D gene (6 bases). V lost 1 base, J lost 0 bases, and 10 bases lay in between. The CDR3 is 16 amino acids. CDR1 is ENHRY, CDR2 SYGVKD, per germline. CDR3 sequence reads: CAISELGQPSNQPQHF. In DNA, the CDR3 is TGTGCCATCAGTGAGTTAGGACAGCCTAGCAATCAGCCCCAGCATTTT.

This chain links TRBV2 with TRBJ1-2; the D gene is possibly TRBD1 (6 bases). V was pared by 10 bases and J by 6 bases, with 12 bases between. CDR3 length: 11 amino acids. CDR1 and CDR2 (germline): SNHLY, FYNNEI. The CDR3 loop is CATQSGDGYTF. CDR3 sequence (DNA): TGTGCCACCCAGTCAGGGGATGGCTACACCTTC.

This clone was detected many times. The V gene is TRBV6-1, the J gene TRBJ2-7; TRBD1 matches 9 bases. Germline assignment: CDR1 MNHNS and CDR2 SASEGT. CDR3 length equals 15 residues. V lost 2 bases, J lost 0 bases, and 2 bases stayed unmatched. Here the CDR3 reads CASSEMTGGSYEQYF. CDR3 nucleotides: TGTGCCAGCAGTGAAATGACAGGGGGCTCCTACGAGCAGTACTTC.

This chain joins TRBV28 and TRBJ1-6; D possibly corresponds to TRBD1 (5 bases). Germline assignment: CDR1 MDHEN and CDR2 SYDVKM. This CDR3 is 16 amino acids long. V was shortened by 6 bases and J by 4 bases, with 16 bases between the two germline ends. The CDR3 nucleotides read TGTGCCAGCAGACTACCGGGGGGGTGGTATAATTCACCCCTCCACTTT. It encodes CASRLPGGWYNSPLHF.

This sequence joins TRBV30 and TRBJ1-5; 7 bases are shared with TRBD1. The CDR3 is 13 amino acids. V lost 5 bases, J lost 4 bases, and 5 bases stayed unmatched. The germline V gene encodes CDR1 GTSNPN and CDR2 SVGIG (reference sequence). The DNA of the CDR3 is TGTGCCTGGCAAGACAGGGTTAATCAGCCCCAGCATTTT. This translates into CAWQDRVNQPQHF.

This rearrangement joins TRBV18 to TRBJ1-1; D perhaps matches TRBD1 (6 bases). CDR1 is KGHSH and CDR2 is LQKENI in the germline V gene. CDR3 length equals 15 residues. V was trimmed by 3 bases and J by 2 bases, leaving 13 bases between them. The CDR3 region is CASSPRQVTNTEAFF. CDR3 in DNA: TGTGCCAGCTCACCCCGACAGGTGACCAACACTGAAGCTTTCTTT.

This chain uses TRBV9 with TRBJ1-3; D gene uncertain. This CDR3 has 17 residues. CDR1 and CDR2 from the germline V gene are SGDLS and YYNGEE. V was clipped by 3 bases and J by 0 bases, with 16 bases between them. The CDR3 nucleotides are TGTGCCAGCAGCGCCTTCTGGACGGGGAGCTCTGGAAACACCATATATTTT. Its protein is CASSAFWTGSSGNTIYF.

This sequence joins TRBV5-4 and TRBJ1-2, with D unclear. Trimming took off 0 bases at V and 5 bases at J, with 17 bases between the two ends. The CDR3 is 16 amino acids. Germline V gene data show CDR1 as SGHNT and CDR2 as YYREEE (reference sequence). CDR3 bases: TGTGCCAGCAGCTTGGCAGGCCGCTACTCCTCATATGGCTACACCTTC. The encoded protein is CASSLAGRYSSYGYTF.

The chain has TRBV9 and TRBJ2-5; D ambiguous. This CDR3 is 12 amino acids long. V was trimmed by 0 bases and J by 5 bases, leaving 5 bases between them. Germline V CDR1 and CDR2: SGDLS, YYNGEE. For the CDR3, the DNA is TGTGCCAGCAGCGTAGCGAGGGAGACCCAGTACTTC. Protein sequence: CASSVARETQYF.